This TCR beta chain appears in the sequencing data of a study of identical twins. Per germline, CDR1 GTSNPN and CDR2 SVGIG (reference sequence). This CDR3 contains 14 residues. TCRdb reanalysed the 5' RACE reads using MiXCR and keeps one entry per CDR3 protein. The repertoire holds 1.5 million to 2 million distinct CDR3 sequences, with around 29% as singletons. This chain joins TRBV30 and TRBJ2-5; TRBD1 agrees at 8 bases. The assigned J gene may be wrong: the sequence end matches TRBJ2-7 better. The sequenced sample was cord blood. The receptor was derived from a newborn girl in good health. This CDR3 reads CAWRAGTGFFEQYF. In DNA, the CDR3 is TGTGCCTGGAGGGCCGGGACAGGCTTTTTCGAGCAGTACTTC.